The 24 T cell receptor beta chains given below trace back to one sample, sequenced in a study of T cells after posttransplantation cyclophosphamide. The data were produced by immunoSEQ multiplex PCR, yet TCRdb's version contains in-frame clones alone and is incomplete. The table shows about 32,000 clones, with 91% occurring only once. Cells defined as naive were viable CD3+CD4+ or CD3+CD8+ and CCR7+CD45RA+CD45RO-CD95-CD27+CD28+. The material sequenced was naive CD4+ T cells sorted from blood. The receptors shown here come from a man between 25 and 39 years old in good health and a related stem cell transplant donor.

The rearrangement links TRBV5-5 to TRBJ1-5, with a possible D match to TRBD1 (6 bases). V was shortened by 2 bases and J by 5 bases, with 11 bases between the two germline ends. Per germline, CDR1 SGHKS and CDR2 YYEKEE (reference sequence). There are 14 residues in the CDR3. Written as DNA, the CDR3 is TGTGCCAGCAGCTTTTCAGGGGCGGATCAGCCCCAGCATTTT. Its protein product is CASSFSGADQPQHF.

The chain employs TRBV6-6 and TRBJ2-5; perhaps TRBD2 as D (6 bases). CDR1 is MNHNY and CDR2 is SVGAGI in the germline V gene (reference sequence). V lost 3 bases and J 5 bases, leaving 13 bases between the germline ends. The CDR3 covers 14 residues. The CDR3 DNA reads TGTGCCAGCAGTTATTTGGGGGGATCGGAGACCCAGTACTTC. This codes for CASSYLGGSETQYF.

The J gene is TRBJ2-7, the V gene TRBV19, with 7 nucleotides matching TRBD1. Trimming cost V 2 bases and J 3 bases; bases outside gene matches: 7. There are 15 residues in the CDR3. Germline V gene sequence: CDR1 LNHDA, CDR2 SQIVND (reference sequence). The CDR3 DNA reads TGTGCCAGTAGTATATTAGGGGGCACAAACTACGAGCAGTACTTC. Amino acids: CASSILGGTNYEQYF.

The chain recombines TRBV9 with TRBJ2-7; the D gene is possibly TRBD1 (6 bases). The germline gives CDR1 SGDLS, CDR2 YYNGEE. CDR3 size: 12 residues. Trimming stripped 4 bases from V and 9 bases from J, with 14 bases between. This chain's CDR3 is CASSNLGTTQYF. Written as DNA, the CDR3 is TGTGCCAGCAGCAACCTAGGGACAACGCAGTACTTC.

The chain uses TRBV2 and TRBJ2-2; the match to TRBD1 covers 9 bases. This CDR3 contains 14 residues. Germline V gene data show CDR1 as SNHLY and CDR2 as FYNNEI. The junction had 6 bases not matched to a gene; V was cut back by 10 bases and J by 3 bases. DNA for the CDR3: TGTGCCACCAAGAGGACAGGGGACACCGGGGAGCTGTTTTTT. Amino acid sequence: CATKRTGDTGELFF.

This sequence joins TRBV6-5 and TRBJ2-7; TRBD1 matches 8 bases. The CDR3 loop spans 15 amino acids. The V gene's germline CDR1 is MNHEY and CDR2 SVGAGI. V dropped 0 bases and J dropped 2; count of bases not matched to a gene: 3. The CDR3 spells CASSYSGRGPYEQYF. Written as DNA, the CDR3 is TGTGCCAGCAGTTACTCGGGCAGGGGGCCCTACGAGCAGTACTTC.

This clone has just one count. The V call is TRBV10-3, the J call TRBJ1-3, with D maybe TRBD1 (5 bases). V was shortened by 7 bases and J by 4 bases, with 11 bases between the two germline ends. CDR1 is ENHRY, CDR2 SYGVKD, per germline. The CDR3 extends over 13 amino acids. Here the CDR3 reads CAITQTEGNTIYF. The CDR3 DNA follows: TGTGCCATCACCCAGACAGAGGGAAACACCATATATTTT.

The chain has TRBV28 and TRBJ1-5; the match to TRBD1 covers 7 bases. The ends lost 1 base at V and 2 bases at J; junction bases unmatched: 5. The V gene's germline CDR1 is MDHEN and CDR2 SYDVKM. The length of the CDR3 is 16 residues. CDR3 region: CASSLSGGQGNQPQHF. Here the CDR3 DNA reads TGTGCCAGCAGTTTATCCGGAGGACAGGGCAATCAGCCCCAGCATTTT.

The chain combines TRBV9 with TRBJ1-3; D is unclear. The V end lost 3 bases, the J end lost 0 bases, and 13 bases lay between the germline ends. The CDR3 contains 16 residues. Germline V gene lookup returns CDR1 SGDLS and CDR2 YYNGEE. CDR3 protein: CASSAQGRASGNTIYF. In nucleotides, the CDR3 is TGTGCCAGCAGCGCACAAGGGAGAGCCTCTGGAAACACCATATATTTT.

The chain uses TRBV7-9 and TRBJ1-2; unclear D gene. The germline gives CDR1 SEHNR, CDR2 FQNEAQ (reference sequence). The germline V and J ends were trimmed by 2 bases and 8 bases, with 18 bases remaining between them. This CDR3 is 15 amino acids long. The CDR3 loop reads CASSLLAQRGEGYTF. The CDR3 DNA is TGTGCCAGCAGCTTATTGGCCCAACGCGGCGAGGGCTACACCTTC. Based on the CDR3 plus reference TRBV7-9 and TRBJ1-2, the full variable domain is DTGVSQNPRHKITKRGQNVTFRCDPISEHNRLYWYRQTLGQGPEFLTYFQNEAQLEKSRLLSDRFSAERPKGSFSTLEIQRTEQGDSAMYLCASSLLAQRGEGYTFGSGTRLTVV.

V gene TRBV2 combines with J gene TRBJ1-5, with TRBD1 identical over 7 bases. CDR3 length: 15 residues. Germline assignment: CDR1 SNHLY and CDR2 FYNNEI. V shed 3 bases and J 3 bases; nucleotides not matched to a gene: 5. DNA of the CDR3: TGTGCCAGCAGTGAGCGGACAGGTCACAATCAGCCCCAGCATTTT. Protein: CASSERTGHNQPQHF.

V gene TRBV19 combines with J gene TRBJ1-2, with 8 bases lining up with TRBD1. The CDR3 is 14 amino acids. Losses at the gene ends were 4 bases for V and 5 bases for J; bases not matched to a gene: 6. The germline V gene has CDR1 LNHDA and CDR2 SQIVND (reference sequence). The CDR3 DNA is TGTGCCAGTAGTACCGGACAGGGATCATATGGCTACACCTTC. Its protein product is CASSTGQGSYGYTF.

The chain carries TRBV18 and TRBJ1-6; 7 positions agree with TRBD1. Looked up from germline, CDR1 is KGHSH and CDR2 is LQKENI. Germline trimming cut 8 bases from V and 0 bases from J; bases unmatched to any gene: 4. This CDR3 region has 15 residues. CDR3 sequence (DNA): TGTGCCAGCCAGGGACAGCGCTCCTATAATTCACCCCTCCACTTT. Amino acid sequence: CASQGQRSYNSPLHF.

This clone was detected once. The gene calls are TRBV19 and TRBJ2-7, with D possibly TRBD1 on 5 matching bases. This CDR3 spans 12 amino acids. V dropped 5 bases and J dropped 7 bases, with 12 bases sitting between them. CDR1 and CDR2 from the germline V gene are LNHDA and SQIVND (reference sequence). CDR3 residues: CASSAKAGEQYF. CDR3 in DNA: TGTGCCAGTAGTGCCAAGGCAGGGGAGCAGTACTTC.

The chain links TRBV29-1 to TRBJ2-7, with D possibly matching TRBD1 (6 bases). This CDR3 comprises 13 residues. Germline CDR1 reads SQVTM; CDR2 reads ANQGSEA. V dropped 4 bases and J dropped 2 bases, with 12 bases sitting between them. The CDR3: CSVAGQYTYEQYF. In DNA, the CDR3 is TGCAGCGTTGCAGGACAGTATACCTACGAGCAGTACTTC.

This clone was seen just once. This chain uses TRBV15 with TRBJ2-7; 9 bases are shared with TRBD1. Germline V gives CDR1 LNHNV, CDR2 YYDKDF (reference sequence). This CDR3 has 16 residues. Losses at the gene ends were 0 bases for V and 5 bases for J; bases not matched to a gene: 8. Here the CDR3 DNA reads TGTGCCACCAGCAGAGATCAGGGCAACAGGGGGCACGAGCAGTACTTC. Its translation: CATSRDQGNRGHEQYF.

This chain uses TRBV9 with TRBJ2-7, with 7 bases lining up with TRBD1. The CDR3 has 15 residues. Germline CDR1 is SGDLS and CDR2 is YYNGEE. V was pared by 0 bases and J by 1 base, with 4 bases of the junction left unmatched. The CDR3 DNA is TGTGCCAGCAGCGTAGGTGGACAGGCTTCCTACGAGCAGTACTTC. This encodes CASSVGGQASYEQYF. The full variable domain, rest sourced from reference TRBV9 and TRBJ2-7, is DSGVTQTPKHLITATGQRVTLRCSPRSGDLSVYWYQQSLDQGLQFLIQYYNGEERAKGNILERFSAQQFPDLHSELNLSSLELGDSALYFCASSVGGQASYEQYFGPGTRLTVT.

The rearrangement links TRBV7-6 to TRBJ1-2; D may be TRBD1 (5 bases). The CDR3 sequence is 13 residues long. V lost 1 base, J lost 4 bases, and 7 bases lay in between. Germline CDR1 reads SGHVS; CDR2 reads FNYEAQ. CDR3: CASSLGQSYGYTF. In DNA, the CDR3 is TGTGCCAGCAGCTTAGGACAGAGCTATGGCTACACCTTC.

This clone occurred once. CDR3 sequence reads: CASRMVTGVSGNTIYF. In DNA, the CDR3 is TGTGCCAGCAGGATGGTGACGGGAGTCTCTGGAAACACCATATATTTT. J is TRBJ1-3 and V is TRBV6-6, with D unresolved. Germline loops: CDR1 MNHNY, CDR2 SVGAGI (reference sequence). The CDR3 has 16 residues. V lost 6 bases to trimming and J lost 0 bases, with 15 bases between them.

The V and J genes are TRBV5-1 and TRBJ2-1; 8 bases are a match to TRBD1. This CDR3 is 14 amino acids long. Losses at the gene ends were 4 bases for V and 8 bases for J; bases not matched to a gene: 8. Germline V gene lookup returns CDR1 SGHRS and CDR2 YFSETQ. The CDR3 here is CASSPDRAGDEQFF. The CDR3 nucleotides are TGCGCCAGCAGCCCGGACAGGGCAGGCGATGAGCAGTTCTTC. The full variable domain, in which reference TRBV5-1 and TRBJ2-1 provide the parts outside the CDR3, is KAGVTQTPRYLIKTRGQQVTLSCSPISGHRSVSWYQQTPGQGLQFLFEYFSETQRNKGNFPGRFSGRQFSNSRSEMNVSTLELGDSALYLCASSPDRAGDEQFFGPGTRLTVL.

This chain's CDR3 is CASSNTRNTEAFF. The CDR3 DNA is TGTGCCAGCAGTAACACAAGGAACACTGAAGCTTTCTTT. The genes are TRBV7-2 and TRBJ1-1; the D is unclear. Germline-derived CDR1 and CDR2 are SGHTA and FQGNSA. Trimming pared 6 bases from V and 1 base from J, leaving 9 bases between. The CDR3 spans 13 residues. The variable domain in full, completed from reference TRBV7-2 and TRBJ1-1, reads GAGVSQSPSNKVTEKGKDVELRCDPISGHTALYWYRQSLGQGLEFLIYFQGNSAPDKSGLPSDRFSAERTGGSVSTLTIQRTQQEDSAVYLCASSNTRNTEAFFGQGTRLTVV.

Written as DNA, the CDR3 is TGCGCCAGCAGCCAAGACAGCGGCGGGGGGGCCTCCGGGGAGCTGTTTTTT. Encoded protein: CASSQDSGGGASGELFF. The rearrangement links TRBV4-1 to TRBJ2-2, with 9 bases aligning to TRBD2. CDR1 is MGHRA, CDR2 YSYEKL, per germline. V shed 0 bases and J 6 bases; nucleotides not matched to a gene: 8. This CDR3 has 17 residues.

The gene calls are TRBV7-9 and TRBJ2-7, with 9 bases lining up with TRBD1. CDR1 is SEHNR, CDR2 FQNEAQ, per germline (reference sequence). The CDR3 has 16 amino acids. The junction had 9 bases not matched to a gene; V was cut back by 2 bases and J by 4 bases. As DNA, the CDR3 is TGTGCCAGCAGCTTAACCGTAGGGACAGGGAAATACGAGCAGTACTTC. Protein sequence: CASSLTVGTGKYEQYF.

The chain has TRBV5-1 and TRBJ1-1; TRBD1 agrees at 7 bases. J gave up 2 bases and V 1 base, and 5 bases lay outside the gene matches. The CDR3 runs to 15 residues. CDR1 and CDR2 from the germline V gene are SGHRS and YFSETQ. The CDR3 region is CASSLKGAPNTEAFF. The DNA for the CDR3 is TGCGCCAGCAGCTTGAAGGGGGCGCCTAACACTGAAGCTTTCTTT.